These T cell receptor beta chains were read from a single sample in a study of blood T cell repertoires in COVID-19. Measured with immunoSEQ multiplex PCR; TCRdb has only the in-frame clones, and not every one. The top ten clones hold about 2.3% of a sample with approximately 280,000 clones, 85% of them seen once. The sample consisted of PBMCs or T cells enriched from blood (not recorded which). The receptors shown here come from a woman in her 50s who had recovered from COVID-19. Each CDR3 is given with its conserved first and last residue. The D gene is left open where the match is weak. Expanded clones get a size class; other rows say once, few or many, or leave the size out.

>TRBV6-5|.|TRBJ2-5|.
CASTPWGGETQYF
TGTGCCAGCACTCCGTGGGGCGGAGAGACCCAGTACTTC
>TRBV18|.|TRBJ2-5|.
CASSPGFQETQYF
TGTGCCAGCTCGCCGGGTTTTCAAGAGACCCAGTACTTC
>TRBV5-6|.|TRBJ2-7|TRBD1
CASSLVDRGDEQYF
TGTGCCAGCAGCTTGGTGGACAGGGGGGACGAGCAGTACTTC
>TRBV5-4|few|TRBJ2-1|TRBD2
CASSSATSGRDEQFF
TGTGCCAGCAGCTCCGCTACTAGCGGGAGGGATGAGCAGTTCTTC
>TRBV28|once|TRBJ1-5|.
CASSSLQNSNQPQHF
TGTGCCAGCAGTTCCCTGCAGAATAGCAATCAGCCCCAGCATTTT
>TRBV30|.|TRBJ2-3|.
CAWSHTDTQYF
TGTGCCTGGAGTCACACCGATACGCAGTATTTT
>TRBV11-3|.|TRBJ2-1|TRBD1
CASSLNGQEYNEQFF
TGTGCCAGCAGCTTAAATGGACAGGAATACAATGAGCAGTTCTTC
>TRBV5-6|.|TRBJ2-1|.
CASSLVGSSYNEQFF
TGTGCCAGCAGCTTGGTGGGGAGCTCCTACAATGAGCAGTTCTTC
>TRBV27|.|TRBJ1-2|TRBD1
CATRGQGLSYGYTF
TGTGCCACTCGAGGACAGGGACTTTCCTATGGCTACACCTTC
>TRBV29-1|.|TRBJ1-2|.
CSVGPGWYGYTF
TGCAGCGTTGGGCCAGGGTGGTATGGCTACACCTTC
>TRBV7-9|.|TRBJ1-1|.
CASSLGSSEAFF
TGTGCCAGCAGCTTAGGTTCGAGTGAAGCTTTCTTT
>TRBV3-1/TRBV3-2|.|TRBJ2-2|.
CASKPGGGELFF
TGTGCCAGCAAACCTGGCGGAGGGGAGCTGTTTTTT
>TRBV4-1|.|TRBJ1-1|.
CASSQDESYKSTEAFF
TGCGCCAGCAGCCAAGACGAAAGTTACAAGTCCACTGAAGCTTTCTTT
>TRBV7-8|.|TRBJ2-2|.
CASSLVPAVGTGELFF
TGTGCCAGCAGCTTAGTCCCTGCGGTGGGCACCGGGGAGCTGTTTTTT
>TRBV5-6|.|TRBJ2-1|TRBD2
CASSLEASGSWGNEQFF
TGTGCCAGCAGCTTGGAGGCTAGCGGGAGTTGGGGCAATGAGCAGTTCTTC
>TRBV19|.|TRBJ2-1|TRBD2
CASSIFIAGGLYNEQFF
TGTGCCAGTAGTATCTTCATAGCGGGGGGACTCTACAATGAGCAGTTCTTC
>TRBV19|.|TRBJ1-4|.
CASSILGEKLFF
TGTGCCAGTAGTATACTTGGCGAAAAACTGTTTTTT
>TRBV18|.|TRBJ2-5|TRBD2
CASSPRLADQETQYF
TGTGCCAGCTCACCCAGACTAGCGGACCAAGAGACCCAGTACTTC
>TRBV5-8|few|TRBJ1-4|TRBD1
CASSRGQGVEREKLFF
TGTGCCAGCAGCAGAGGACAGGGAGTGGAGAGGGAAAAACTGTTTTTT
>TRBV28|.|TRBJ1-3|.
CASRTRGAHSGNTIYF
TGTGCCAGCAGGACCAGGGGCGCCCACTCTGGAAACACCATATATTTT
>TRBV25-1|.|TRBJ1-6|.
CASSDGTWSSPLHF
TGTGCCAGCAGTGATGGAACCTGGAGTTCACCCCTCCACTTT
>TRBV4-1|.|TRBJ2-5|.
CASSQGTSQETQYF
TGCGCCAGCAGCCAGGGAACTAGCCAAGAGACCCAGTACTTC
>TRBV6-1|.|TRBJ2-2|.
CASSEAGYYTGELFF
TGTGCCAGCAGTGAAGCGGGCTACTACACCGGGGAGCTGTTTTTT
>TRBV19|.|TRBJ2-7|TRBD1
CASSPGTGVEQYF
TGTGCCAGTAGTCCCGGGACAGGGGTCGAGCAGTACTTC
>TRBV10-1|.|TRBJ2-3|TRBD2
CASSEILAGGTDTQYF
TGCGCCAGCAGCGAAATCCTAGCGGGGGGCACAGATACGCAGTATTTT
>TRBV19|.|TRBJ1-5|.
CASSITWPSNQPQHF
TGTGCCAGTAGTATTACCTGGCCTAGCAATCAGCCCCAGCATTTT
>TRBV4-2|.|TRBJ2-7|.
CASSQGRLEAEQYF
TGTGCCAGCAGCCAAGGGAGGTTAGAGGCCGAGCAGTACTTC
>TRBV2|.|TRBJ1-2|.
CASGKGHPYGYTF
TGTGCCAGCGGAAAGGGGCATCCGTATGGCTACACCTTC
>TRBV19|.|TRBJ1-6|TRBD1
CASSHRGSNSPLHF
TGTGCCAGTAGCCACAGGGGGAGTAATTCACCCCTCCACTTT